The rows below give T cell receptor beta chains drawn from one sample of a study of cytomegalovirus exposure and HLA in healthy donors. Profiled with immunoSEQ multiplex PCR; TCRdb holds only in-frame clones, not every one. This sample yields around 300,000 clones, of which 70% to 90% are seen a single time; over 0.9% belongs to the top ten. The material sequenced was PBMCs. The origin of the receptors is a man in his thirties or forties in good health and CMV-seronegative. The CDR3 runs from the conserved cysteine through the conserved F or W. Each record gives: J gene, clone size, D gene, V gene, CDR3 DNA, CDR3 protein. A D gene is named only where the DNA matches it firmly. Clone size, where shown, is once, few, many, or a class for clones that have expanded.

j_call: TRBJ2-7
clone_size: .
d_call: .
v_call: TRBV6-1
cdr3_nt: TGTGCCAGCAGTGAAGCTATACAGGCTGAATTCTACGAGCAGTACTTC
cdr3_aa: CASSEAIQAEFYEQYF

j_call: TRBJ1-1
clone_size: few
d_call: .
v_call: TRBV9
cdr3_nt: TGTGCCAGTGGCGGTAGGACAGAAGCTTTCTTT
cdr3_aa: CASGGRTEAFF

j_call: TRBJ2-7
clone_size: .
d_call: .
v_call: TRBV13
cdr3_nt: TGTGCCAGCAGCTTAACAGTTACCCTCTCCCCCTACGAGCAGTACTTC
cdr3_aa: CASSLTVTLSPYEQYF

j_call: TRBJ2-3
clone_size: .
d_call: .
v_call: TRBV4-1
cdr3_nt: TGCGCCAGCAGCCAGCAGGGCAGCACAGATACGCAGTATTTT
cdr3_aa: CASSQQGSTDTQYF

j_call: TRBJ1-5
clone_size: .
d_call: .
v_call: TRBV18
cdr3_nt: TGTGCCAGCTCACCTACAGGCGGCAATCAGCCCCAGCATTTT
cdr3_aa: CASSPTGGNQPQHF

j_call: TRBJ1-1
clone_size: .
d_call: TRBD1
v_call: TRBV2
cdr3_nt: TGTGCCAGATGTAGAGGGGGCTCCACTGAAGCTTTCTTT
cdr3_aa: CARCRGGSTEAFF

j_call: TRBJ1-1
clone_size: .
d_call: .
v_call: TRBV15
cdr3_nt: TGTGCCACCAGCAGTACTCAGGAGAACACTGAAGCTTTCTTT
cdr3_aa: CATSSTQENTEAFF

j_call: TRBJ1-1
clone_size: .
d_call: .
v_call: TRBV4-1
cdr3_nt: TGCGCCAGCAGCCCCTTCGGGGAGCAGAACACTGAAGCTTTCTTT
cdr3_aa: CASSPFGEQNTEAFF

j_call: TRBJ1-2
clone_size: .
d_call: .
v_call: TRBV5-1
cdr3_nt: TGCGCCAGCAGCGGTTCGGGGGAAAACTATGGCTACACCTTC
cdr3_aa: CASSGSGENYGYTF

j_call: TRBJ1-2
clone_size: .
d_call: TRBD1
v_call: TRBV19
cdr3_nt: TGTGCCAGTAGTATAACCGGGACAGATAATGGCTACACCTTC
cdr3_aa: CASSITGTDNGYTF

j_call: TRBJ2-6
clone_size: .
d_call: TRBD1
v_call: TRBV19
cdr3_nt: TGTGCCAGTAGTTGGTACAGGGGGCTCTCTGGGGCCAACGTCCTGACTTTC
cdr3_aa: CASSWYRGLSGANVLTF

j_call: TRBJ1-6
clone_size: once
d_call: .
v_call: TRBV6-5
cdr3_nt: TGTGCCAGCAGTCCCGTTAGATCACCCCTCCACTTT
cdr3_aa: CASSPVRSPLHF

j_call: TRBJ1-1
clone_size: .
d_call: .
v_call: TRBV6-5
cdr3_nt: TGTGCCAGCAGTTCCCCAAGCGGGGGTCACACTGAAGCTTTCTTT
cdr3_aa: CASSSPSGGHTEAFF

j_call: TRBJ1-1
clone_size: .
d_call: .
v_call: TRBV7-2
cdr3_nt: TGTGCCAGCAGCCGCGTCTGGTCCACTGAAGCTTTCTTT
cdr3_aa: CASSRVWSTEAFF

j_call: TRBJ2-1
clone_size: .
d_call: .
v_call: TRBV11-3
cdr3_nt: TGTGCCAGCAGCTTGGGGGGAACCTACAATGAGCAGTTCTTC
cdr3_aa: CASSLGGTYNEQFF

j_call: TRBJ1-1
clone_size: .
d_call: .
v_call: TRBV19
cdr3_nt: TGTGCCAGTAGTATGATAGGGGTGACAAGTACGAAAGAAGCTTTCTTT
cdr3_aa: CASSMIGVTSTKEAFF

j_call: TRBJ1-2
clone_size: .
d_call: TRBD1
v_call: TRBV6-6
cdr3_nt: TGTGCCAGCTCGACAGGGGAGCGAGGTGGCTACACCTTC
cdr3_aa: CASSTGERGGYTF

j_call: TRBJ2-7
clone_size: few
d_call: TRBD2
v_call: TRBV6-1
cdr3_nt: TGTGCCAGCAGTGAAGATACGGGGGGGGTCTACGAGCAGTACTTC
cdr3_aa: CASSEDTGGVYEQYF

j_call: TRBJ2-2
clone_size: .
d_call: TRBD1
v_call: TRBV7-6
cdr3_nt: TGTGCCAGCAGCCTTAGGGGGCCCCCAGGGACCGGGGAGCTGTTTTTT
cdr3_aa: CASSLRGPPGTGELFF

j_call: TRBJ1-2
clone_size: .
d_call: .
v_call: TRBV28
cdr3_nt: TGTGCCAGCAGTTTAGTCGTTAACTATGGCTACACCTTC
cdr3_aa: CASSLVVNYGYTF

j_call: TRBJ1-6
clone_size: .
d_call: .
v_call: TRBV11-2
cdr3_nt: TGTGCCAGCAGCCTAACAGGGTTATCGAATTCACCCCTCCACTTT
cdr3_aa: CASSLTGLSNSPLHF

j_call: TRBJ1-2
clone_size: .
d_call: TRBD1
v_call: TRBV6-5
cdr3_nt: TGTGCCAGCAGTTACTCCCCCCGGGACAGGGAGAACGGCTACACCTTC
cdr3_aa: CASSYSPRDRENGYTF

j_call: TRBJ1-1
clone_size: .
d_call: .
v_call: TRBV18
cdr3_nt: TGTGCCAGCTCACCGCCTATAAACACTGAAGCTTTCTTT
cdr3_aa: CASSPPINTEAFF

j_call: TRBJ2-1
clone_size: .
d_call: .
v_call: TRBV19
cdr3_nt: TGTGCCAGTAGTGGGGGACGGCGGGGAGCGTACAATGAGCAGTTCTTC
cdr3_aa: CASSGGRRGAYNEQFF

j_call: TRBJ1-6
clone_size: .
d_call: .
v_call: TRBV6-6
cdr3_nt: TGTGCCAGCAGTTACGAAGCGGGACAAGGGGTCCTCCACTTT
cdr3_aa: CASSYEAGQGVLHF

j_call: TRBJ1-4
clone_size: .
d_call: TRBD1
v_call: TRBV11-2
cdr3_nt: TGTGCCAGCAGCGGGCGACAGGGTTTGTGGGAAAAACTGTTTTTT
cdr3_aa: CASSGRQGLWEKLFF

j_call: TRBJ1-6
clone_size: .
d_call: .
v_call: TRBV18
cdr3_nt: TGTGCCAGCTCACCGGTTACTAACTCCTATAATTCACCCCTCCACTTT
cdr3_aa: CASSPVTNSYNSPLHF

j_call: TRBJ1-5
clone_size: .
d_call: TRBD1
v_call: TRBV6-6
cdr3_nt: TGTGCCAGCAGTTACGTGTGGGCAGGGGGCGGCCAGCCCCAGCATTTT
cdr3_aa: CASSYVWAGGGQPQHF

j_call: TRBJ2-2
clone_size: .
d_call: .
v_call: TRBV11-3
cdr3_nt: TGTGCCAGCAGCCCAGGGACCGGGGAGCTGTTTTTT
cdr3_aa: CASSPGTGELFF

j_call: TRBJ1-5
clone_size: few
d_call: .
v_call: TRBV18
cdr3_nt: TGTGCCAGCTCACAAGGGACTAATCAGCCCCAGCATTTT
cdr3_aa: CASSQGTNQPQHF

j_call: TRBJ1-1
clone_size: few
d_call: TRBD1
v_call: TRBV5-1
cdr3_nt: TGCGCCAGCAGCTTGGGACAGGGGGGCACTGAAGCTTTCTTT
cdr3_aa: CASSLGQGGTEAFF

j_call: TRBJ1-2
clone_size: .
d_call: TRBD1
v_call: TRBV19
cdr3_nt: TGTGCCAGTAGTACCCGGACAGGGGGAGGGTATGGCTACACCTTC
cdr3_aa: CASSTRTGGGYGYTF

j_call: TRBJ2-7
clone_size: once
d_call: .
v_call: TRBV7-8
cdr3_nt: TGTGCCAGCAGCTTAACTGGAGGGGTGAGGTACGAGCAGTACTTC
cdr3_aa: CASSLTGGVRYEQYF

j_call: TRBJ1-2
clone_size: few
d_call: .
v_call: TRBV19
cdr3_nt: TGTGCCAGTAGTATGGCGGGAGGGGATGGCTACACCTTC
cdr3_aa: CASSMAGGDGYTF

j_call: TRBJ2-7
clone_size: .
d_call: .
v_call: TRBV14
cdr3_nt: TGTGCCAGCAGCCAAGCCAGGTTGCGGGACGCCTCCTACGAGCAGTACTTC
cdr3_aa: CASSQARLRDASYEQYF

j_call: TRBJ1-2
clone_size: few
d_call: TRBD1
v_call: TRBV25-1
cdr3_nt: TGTGCCAGCAGTGGACAGGGGTACTATGGCTACACCTTC
cdr3_aa: CASSGQGYYGYTF

j_call: TRBJ2-4
clone_size: .
d_call: TRBD1
v_call: TRBV4-3
cdr3_nt: TGCGCCAGCAGCCAAGGACAGGGTGAAAACATTCAGTACTTC
cdr3_aa: CASSQGQGENIQYF

j_call: TRBJ2-2
clone_size: .
d_call: .
v_call: TRBV5-1
cdr3_nt: TGCGCCAGCAGCCGCAACACGAACACCGGGGAGCTGTTTTTT
cdr3_aa: CASSRNTNTGELFF

j_call: TRBJ2-5
clone_size: once
d_call: TRBD1
v_call: TRBV6-6
cdr3_nt: TGTGCCAGCAGTTACTCAGGACAGGGGTCGGAGACCCAGTACTTC
cdr3_aa: CASSYSGQGSETQYF

j_call: TRBJ2-2
clone_size: .
d_call: TRBD1
v_call: TRBV6-4
cdr3_nt: TGTGCCAGCAGTGACTCGACAGGGCCAACCGGGGAGCTGTTTTTT
cdr3_aa: CASSDSTGPTGELFF

j_call: TRBJ1-2
clone_size: .
d_call: TRBD1
v_call: TRBV7-8
cdr3_nt: TGTGCCAGCAGCGACCGCCGGGACAGGGGAAGCTATGGCTACACCTTC
cdr3_aa: CASSDRRDRGSYGYTF

j_call: TRBJ2-1
clone_size: once
d_call: TRBD2
v_call: TRBV27
cdr3_nt: TGTGCCAGCAGTTTCGGCGGGGGGGCCGATGAGCAGTTCTTC
cdr3_aa: CASSFGGGADEQFF

j_call: TRBJ1-4
clone_size: .
d_call: TRBD1
v_call: TRBV18
cdr3_nt: TGTGCCAGCTCACCGAGCTCGGGACAGGGGGTAGGAAGCGGTGAAAAACTGTTTTTT
cdr3_aa: CASSPSSGQGVGSGEKLFF